Below are 6 T cell receptor beta chains sequenced from a single sample in a study of long-term antiretroviral therapy in people with HIV. At survey level, the immunoSEQ assay was run in its v3.0 version. Sequencing used immunoSEQ multiplex PCR; TCRdb keeps in-frame clones, though not all of them. The data show 25,000 to 35,000 clones, with around 96% seen just once and 2% to 2.5% held by the top ten. The sample was unsorted PBMCs, taken around 6.6 years after starting antiretroviral therapy. Receptor source: a man aged 25 to 45 with HIV.

The chain employs TRBV9 and TRBJ2-1; 7 bases line up with TRBD2. V shed 0 bases, J shed 7 bases, and the junction held 7 bases outside the gene matches. The V gene's germline CDR1 is SGDLS and CDR2 YYNGEE. This CDR3 spans 15 amino acids. CDR3 sequence: CASSVDERGENEQFF. In DNA, the CDR3 is TGTGCCAGCAGCGTAGATGAGCGGGGAGAGAATGAGCAGTTCTTC. The variable domain in full, completed from reference TRBV9 and TRBJ2-1, reads DSGVTQTPKHLITATGQRVTLRCSPRSGDLSVYWYQQSLDQGLQFLIQYYNGEERAKGNILERFSAQQFPDLHSELNLSSLELGDSALYFCASSVDERGENEQFFGPGTRLTVL.

The rearrangement joins TRBV9 to TRBJ2-7; TRBD1 agrees at 7 bases. The CDR3 runs 15 residues. Germline lookup yields CDR1 SGDLS and CDR2 YYNGEE. V lost 3 bases and J lost 0; bases outside the gene matches: 6. CDR3 sequence (DNA): TGTGCCAGCAGCGCCTCGACAGGGATCTCCTACGAGCAGTACTTC. Its translation is CASSASTGISYEQYF.

The chain couples TRBV25-1 to TRBJ1-1; D is unclear. Trimming stripped 3 bases from V and 7 bases from J, with 9 bases between. The CDR3 is 12 residues long. From germline, CDR1 is MGHDK and CDR2 SYGVNS. The CDR3 DNA sequence: TGTGCCAGCAGTGAGATGGGGATTGAAGCTTTCTTT. This codes for CASSEMGIEAFF. The full variable domain, with the rest looked up from reference TRBV25-1 and TRBJ1-1, is EADIYQTPRYLVIGTGKKITLECSQTMGHDKMYWYQQDPGMELHLIHYSYGVNSTEKGDLSSESTVSRIRTEHFPLTLESARPSHTSQYLCASSEMGIEAFFGQGTRLTVV.

V and J are TRBV4-1 and TRBJ1-1; D is unresolved. Germline-derived CDR1 and CDR2 are MGHRA and YSYEKL. With 0 bases removed from V and 3 bases from J, the gap between germline ends came to 8 bases. The CDR3 is 14 amino acids. CDR3 sequence reads: CASSQDSADTEAFF. The DNA of the CDR3 is TGCGCCAGCAGCCAAGACTCAGCGGACACTGAAGCTTTCTTT.

This clone was found once. The J gene is TRBJ2-5, the V gene TRBV5-6; TRBD2 matches at 12 bases. The CDR3 extends over 14 amino acids. The germline CDR1 and CDR2 sequences are SGHDT and YYEEEE. J lost 3 bases, V lost 3 bases, and 0 bases had no gene match. CDR3 sequence: CASSWTSGEETQYF. In DNA, the CDR3 is TGTGCCAGCAGCTGGACTAGCGGGGAAGAGACCCAGTACTTC.

J is TRBJ2-2 and V is TRBV4-2, with TRBD2 matching over 13 bases. The CDR3 has 17 residues. V was pared by 3 bases and J by 3 bases, with 4 bases of the junction left unmatched. Germline assignment: CDR1 LGHNA and CDR2 YNFKEQ. Here the CDR3 reads CASSQEGLAGDTGELFF. Here the CDR3 DNA reads TGTGCCAGCAGCCAGGAAGGACTAGCGGGGGACACCGGGGAGCTGTTTTTT.